The clone carrying this T cell receptor (beta chain) was recorded many times. Antigen unknown. This sample was taken from a study of Graves' ophthalmopathy and Graves' hyperthyroidism. Overall study results and limits: Ophthalmopathy progression prediction by the model yielded a sensitivity of 55% to 71% and a specificity of 72.22%.

V was shortened by 2 bases and J by 0 bases, with 7 bases between the two germline ends. Germline V lookup: CDR1 SGHTA, CDR2 FQGTGA. The CDR3 length is 14 residues. Certain patients were not enrolled. These were patients with other autoimmune diseases, uncontrolled infections, pregnancy or lactation. 10 ml of fresh blood yielded the PBMCs by density gradient. The sequenced template was RNA, covering the TCR beta CDR3 region. Amplification began with first-round RT-PCR using HTBI primers, then second-round multiplex PCR was performed. Via MiXCR, TCRdb re-called the multiplex PCR reads, giving one row per CDR3 protein. The data hold over 150,000 distinct CDR3 sequences, with roughly 37% observed a single time.

This TCR came from a woman between 40 and 55 years old with Graves' ophthalmopathy. The gene calls are TRBV7-3 and TRBJ1-1; no clear D. Sequencing was performed on peripheral blood. The DNA of the CDR3 is TGTGCCAGCAGCTTAGACGGTTTGAACACTGAAGCTTTCTTT. This sequence encodes CASSLDGLNTEAFF.